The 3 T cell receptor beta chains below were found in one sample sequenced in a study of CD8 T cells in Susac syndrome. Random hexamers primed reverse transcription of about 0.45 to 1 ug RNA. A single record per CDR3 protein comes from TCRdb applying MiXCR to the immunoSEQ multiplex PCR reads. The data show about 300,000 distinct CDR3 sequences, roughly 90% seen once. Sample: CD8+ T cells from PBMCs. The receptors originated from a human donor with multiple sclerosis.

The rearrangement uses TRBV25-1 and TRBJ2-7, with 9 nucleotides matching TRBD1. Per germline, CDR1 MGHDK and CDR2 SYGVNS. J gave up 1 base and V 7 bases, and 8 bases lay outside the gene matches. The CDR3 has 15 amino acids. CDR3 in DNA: TGTGCCAGCACCCCCCGGGACAGGGCGTCCTACGAGCAGTACTTC. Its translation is CASTPRDRASYEQYF.

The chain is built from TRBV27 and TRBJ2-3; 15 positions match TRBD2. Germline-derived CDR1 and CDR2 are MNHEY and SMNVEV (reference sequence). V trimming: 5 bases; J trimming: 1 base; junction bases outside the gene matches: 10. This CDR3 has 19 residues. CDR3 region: CASSLGLAGGWGRTDTQYF. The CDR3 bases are TGTGCCAGCAGTCTGGGACTAGCGGGAGGATGGGGCCGCACAGATACGCAGTATTTT.

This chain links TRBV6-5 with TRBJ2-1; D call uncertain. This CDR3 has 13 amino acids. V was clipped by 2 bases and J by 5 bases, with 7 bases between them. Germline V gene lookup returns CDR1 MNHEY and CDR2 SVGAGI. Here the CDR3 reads CASSYRVDNEQFF. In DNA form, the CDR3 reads TGTGCCAGCAGTTACAGGGTAGACAATGAGCAGTTCTTC.